This TCR beta chain came from a study of Graves' ophthalmopathy and Graves' hyperthyroidism (dated by TCRdb to the late 2010s). Regarding the study in general: A patient counted as having stable hyperthyroidism if there was no progression to ophthalmopathy within 18 months of follow-up. TCR beta repertoire signatures were used to distinguish Graves' ophthalmopathy from Graves' hyperthyroidism and to predict progression to ophthalmopathy. In total, approximately 130 blood samples were TCR-sequenced: approximately 42 ophthalmopathy, some 72 hyperthyroidism and roughly 17 hyperthyroidism-to-ophthalmopathy patients. To explore V-J signatures that distinguish ophthalmopathy from hyperthyroidism, a discovery set of about a hundred patients was enrolled, made up of 40 to 45 with ophthalmopathy and fewer than 60 with stable hyperthyroidism. The independent validation cohort included about 19 hyperthyroidism patients plus 17 patients who later progressed from hyperthyroidism to ophthalmopathy. In more than five hyperthyroidism patients, the T-cell repertoires found in thyroid tissue were compared with those found in blood. Following sample collection, hyperthyroidism patients were given methimazole at a starting dose of 30 mg daily, and ophthalmopathy patients were given high-dose intravenous methylprednisolone. Results and caveats for the whole study, not just this receptor: Most expanded thyroid clonotypes with a frequency above 0.001 also appeared in blood, which suggests that blood repertoires may reflect the immune response in the thyroid. Sample size was not predetermined statistically, and investigators were not blinded to group allocation. In validation, the model predicted ophthalmopathy progression with about 71% sensitivity and 72.22% specificity; more than ten predicted patients were CT-confirmed with GO in a median of 6.5 months. The 13-signature model separated ophthalmopathy from stable hyperthyroidism with roughly 88% sensitivity and around 81% specificity in cross-validation, and 80%/75% in the test set.

For repertoire sequencing, TCR beta CDR3 regions were amplified from RNA transcripts. The first round was an RT-PCR using HTBI primers with the Qiagen OneStep RT-PCR kit, and this first round was followed by a second-round multiplex PCR, then size selection and purification. Sequencing of the libraries was carried out on an Illumina HiSeq2000 in paired-end mode with 100 bp reads. The study's own analysis went as follows. Reads were processed with SOAPnuke, discarding reads with adapters, uncalled bases, mean Phred below 15, or no exact constant-primer or identifier match. COPE v1.2.5 was used to merge the high-quality paired reads. Clonotypes were defined as unique nucleotide sequences and were aligned to IMGT TRB V, D and J references using MiTCR v1.1. Analysis was restricted to V-J combinations with a frequency above 0.0001, which covered 98% to 99.2% of repertoires. For each V-J combination, a TCR clonal expansion and chaos score was defined as the ratio of F50 clonal expansion to chaos observed in the TCRdist matrix. Welch's t-statistics and random forest were used to reduce features to about 14 V-J combinations, which were fed into a naive Bayes classifier. Thyroid-blood repertoire similarity was quantified with the Morisita-Horn index. TCRdb redid the processing of the public reads, applying fastp at Q25 and MiXCR, and retained in-frame beta chains. Each CDR3 protein appears once, grouped with its most common genes and DNA. For this entry, the V and J calls and clone size follow TCRdb and not the study's own pipeline. The sample table contains about 550,000 distinct CDR3 sequences; only one count was recorded for roughly 39% of them. The ten largest account for approximately 4.1% of the sample.

The germline V gene yields KGHDR for CDR1 and SFDVKD for CDR2. The CDR3 numbers 14 residues from cysteine through phenylalanine. The retained sequence is limited to the CDR3, 42 bases, with the frame set at the first base. Of note for this clonotype: Its antigen is currently not known. At one end the junction does not follow the germline gene, possibly because of a read error.

Hyperthyroidism patients were newly diagnosed, with disease duration under 2 months, and aged 18 to 65 years. Patients were excluded if they had other autoimmune diseases, uncontrolled infections, pregnancy or lactation. Clinical symptoms, serum thyroxine, TRAb, thyroid ultrasound and orbital computed tomography were used for diagnosis. Total RNA was extracted using Trizol reagent, and RNA quality was checked on an Agilent 2100 Bioanalyzer. What was sequenced was peripheral blood or thyroid tissue (not recorded which). The rearranged chain carries TRBV24-1 and TRBJ2-3; no D segment can be confidently identified. The TCR comes from an adult man with Graves' hyperthyroidism. Read as DNA, the sequence is TGTGCCACCGGTGATGTCGGGAGCACAGATACGCAGTATTTT. Translated, it gives CATGDVGSTDTQYF.